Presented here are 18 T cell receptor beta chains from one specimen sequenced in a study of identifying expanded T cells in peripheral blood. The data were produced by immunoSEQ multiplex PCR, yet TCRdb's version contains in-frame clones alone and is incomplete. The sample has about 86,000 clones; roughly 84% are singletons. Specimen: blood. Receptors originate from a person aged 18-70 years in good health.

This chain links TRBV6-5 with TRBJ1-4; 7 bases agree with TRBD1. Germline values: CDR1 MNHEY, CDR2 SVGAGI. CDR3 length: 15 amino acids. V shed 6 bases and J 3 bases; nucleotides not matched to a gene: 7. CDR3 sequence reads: CASRGVGTANEKLFF. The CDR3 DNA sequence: TGTGCCAGCAGGGGGGTCGGGACAGCTAATGAAAAACTGTTTTTT.

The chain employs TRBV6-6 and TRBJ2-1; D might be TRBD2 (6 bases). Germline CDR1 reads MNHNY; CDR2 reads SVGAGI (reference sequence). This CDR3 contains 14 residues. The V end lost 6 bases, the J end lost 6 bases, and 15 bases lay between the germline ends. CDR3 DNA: TGTGCCAGCAGCCTACGGGACTTTATCAATGAGCAGTTCTTC. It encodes CASSLRDFINEQFF.

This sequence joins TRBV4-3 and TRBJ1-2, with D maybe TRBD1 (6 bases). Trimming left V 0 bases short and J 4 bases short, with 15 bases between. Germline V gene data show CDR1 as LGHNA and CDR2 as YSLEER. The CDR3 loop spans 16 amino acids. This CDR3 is CASSQEAGAIPYGYTF. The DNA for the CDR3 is TGCGCCAGCAGCCAAGAAGCAGGGGCCATCCCCTATGGCTACACCTTC.

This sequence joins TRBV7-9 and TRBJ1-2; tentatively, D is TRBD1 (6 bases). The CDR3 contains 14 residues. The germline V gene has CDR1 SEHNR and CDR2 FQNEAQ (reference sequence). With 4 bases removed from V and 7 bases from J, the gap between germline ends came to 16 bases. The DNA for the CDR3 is TGTGCCAGCAGCTCCTTAAACAGGGTGGGTGGCTACACCTTC. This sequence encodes CASSSLNRVGGYTF.

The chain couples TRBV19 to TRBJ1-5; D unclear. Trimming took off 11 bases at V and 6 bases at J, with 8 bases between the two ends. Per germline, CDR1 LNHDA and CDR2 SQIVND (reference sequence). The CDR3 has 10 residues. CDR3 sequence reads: CAVGSQPQHF. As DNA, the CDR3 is TGTGCCGTGGGGTCTCAGCCCCAGCATTTT.

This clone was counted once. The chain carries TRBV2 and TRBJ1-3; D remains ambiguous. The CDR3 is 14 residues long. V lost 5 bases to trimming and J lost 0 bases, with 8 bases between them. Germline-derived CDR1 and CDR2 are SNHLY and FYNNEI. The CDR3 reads CASSREHSGNTIYF. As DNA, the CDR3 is TGTGCCAGCAGTCGGGAGCACTCTGGAAACACCATATATTTT.

CDR3 in amino acids: CSAGLSDIQYF. CDR3 nucleotide sequence: TGCTCCGCTGGATTGAGCGACATTCAGTACTTC. The rearrangement uses TRBV20-1 and TRBJ2-4, with no clear D. Germline-derived CDR1 and CDR2 are DFQATT and SNEGSKA (reference sequence). This CDR3 is 11 amino acids long.

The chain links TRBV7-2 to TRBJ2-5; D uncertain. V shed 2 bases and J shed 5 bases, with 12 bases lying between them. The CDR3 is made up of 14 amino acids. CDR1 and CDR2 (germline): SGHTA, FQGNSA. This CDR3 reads CASSLYLERETQYF. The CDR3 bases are TGTGCCAGCAGCTTATATCTAGAGAGGGAGACCCAGTACTTC. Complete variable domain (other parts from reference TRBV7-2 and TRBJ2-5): GAGVSQSPSNKVTEKGKDVELRCDPISGHTALYWYRQSLGQGLEFLIYFQGNSAPDKSGLPSDRFSAERTGGSVSTLTIQRTQQEDSAVYLCASSLYLERETQYFGPGTRLLVL.

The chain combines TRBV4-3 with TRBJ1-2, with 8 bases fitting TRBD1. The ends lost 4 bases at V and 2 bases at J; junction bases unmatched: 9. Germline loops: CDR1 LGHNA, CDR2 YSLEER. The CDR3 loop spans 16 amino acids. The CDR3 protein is CASSPGDRRFNYGYTF. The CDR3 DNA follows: TGCGCCAGCAGCCCCGGGGACAGGAGATTCAACTATGGCTACACCTTC.

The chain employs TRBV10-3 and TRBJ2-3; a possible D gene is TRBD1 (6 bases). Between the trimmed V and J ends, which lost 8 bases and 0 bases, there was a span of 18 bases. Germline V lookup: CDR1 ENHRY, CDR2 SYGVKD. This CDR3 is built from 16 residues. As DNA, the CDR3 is TGTGCCATCGGGAATGACAGGTTCGGGAGCACAGATACGCAGTATTTT. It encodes CAIGNDRFGSTDTQYF.

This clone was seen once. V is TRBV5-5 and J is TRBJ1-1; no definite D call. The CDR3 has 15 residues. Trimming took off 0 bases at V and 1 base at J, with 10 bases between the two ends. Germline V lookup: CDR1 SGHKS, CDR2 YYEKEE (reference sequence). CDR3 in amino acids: CASSLAHLGNTEAFF. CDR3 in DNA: TGTGCCAGCAGCTTGGCCCACCTCGGGAACACTGAAGCTTTCTTT.

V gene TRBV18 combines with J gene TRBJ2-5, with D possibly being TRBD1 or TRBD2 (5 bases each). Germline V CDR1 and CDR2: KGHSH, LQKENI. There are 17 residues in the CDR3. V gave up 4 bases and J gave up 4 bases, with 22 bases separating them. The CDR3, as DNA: TGTGCCAGCTCACTCAAAAAAAACCCGGGGCAACGAGAGACCCAGTACTTC. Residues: CASSLKKNPGQRETQYF. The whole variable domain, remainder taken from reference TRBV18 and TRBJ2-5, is NAGVMQNPRHLVRRRGQEARLRCSPMKGHSHVYWYRQLPEEGLKFMVYLQKENIIDESGMPKERFSAEFPKEGPSILRIQQVVRGDSAAYFCASSLKKNPGQRETQYFGPGTRLLVL.

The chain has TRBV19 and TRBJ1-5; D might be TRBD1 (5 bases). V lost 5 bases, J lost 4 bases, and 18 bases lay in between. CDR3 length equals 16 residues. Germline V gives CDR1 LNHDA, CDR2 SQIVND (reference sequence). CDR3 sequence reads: CASSVSGGRFNQPQHF. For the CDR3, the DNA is TGTGCCAGTAGTGTTTCCGGGGGTCGGTTTAATCAGCCCCAGCATTTT.

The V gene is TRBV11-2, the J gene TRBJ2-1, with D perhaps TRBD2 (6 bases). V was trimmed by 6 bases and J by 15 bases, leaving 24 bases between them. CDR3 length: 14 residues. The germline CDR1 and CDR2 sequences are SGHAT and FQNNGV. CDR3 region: CASSYLVWGDPVFF. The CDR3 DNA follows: TGTGCCAGCAGTTACCTAGTTTGGGGGGACCCGGTGTTCTTC.

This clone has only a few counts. CDR3 DNA: TGTGCCAGCAGCTTAAGTAGACTCCGAGATCAGCCCCAGCATTTT. Residues: CASSLSRLRDQPQHF. The V call is TRBV7-8, the J call TRBJ1-5; D unresolved. Between the trimmed V and J ends, which lost 2 bases and 5 bases, there was a span of 13 bases. This CDR3 comprises 15 residues. Per the germline V gene, CDR1 is SGHVS and CDR2 is FQNEAQ.

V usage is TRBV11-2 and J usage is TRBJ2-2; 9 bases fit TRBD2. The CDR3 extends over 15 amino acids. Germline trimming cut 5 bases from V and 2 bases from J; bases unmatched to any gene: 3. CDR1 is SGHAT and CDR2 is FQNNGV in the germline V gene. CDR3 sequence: CASSPAGGNTGELFF. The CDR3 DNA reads TGTGCCAGCAGCCCAGCGGGGGGTAACACCGGGGAGCTGTTTTTT.

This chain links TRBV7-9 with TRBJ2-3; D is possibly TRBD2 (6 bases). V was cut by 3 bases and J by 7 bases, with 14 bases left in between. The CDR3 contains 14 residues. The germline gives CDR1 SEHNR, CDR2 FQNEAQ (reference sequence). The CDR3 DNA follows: TGTGCCAGCAGCTTCCCTGTAGGACTAAATACGCAGTATTTT. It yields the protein CASSFPVGLNTQYF.

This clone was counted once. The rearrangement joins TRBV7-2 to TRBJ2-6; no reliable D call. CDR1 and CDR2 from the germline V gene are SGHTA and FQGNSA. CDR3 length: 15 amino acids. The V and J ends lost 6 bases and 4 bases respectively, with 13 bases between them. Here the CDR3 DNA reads TGTGCCAGCAGACTTGACCTTCTCGGGGCCAACGTCCTGACTTTC. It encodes CASRLDLLGANVLTF.